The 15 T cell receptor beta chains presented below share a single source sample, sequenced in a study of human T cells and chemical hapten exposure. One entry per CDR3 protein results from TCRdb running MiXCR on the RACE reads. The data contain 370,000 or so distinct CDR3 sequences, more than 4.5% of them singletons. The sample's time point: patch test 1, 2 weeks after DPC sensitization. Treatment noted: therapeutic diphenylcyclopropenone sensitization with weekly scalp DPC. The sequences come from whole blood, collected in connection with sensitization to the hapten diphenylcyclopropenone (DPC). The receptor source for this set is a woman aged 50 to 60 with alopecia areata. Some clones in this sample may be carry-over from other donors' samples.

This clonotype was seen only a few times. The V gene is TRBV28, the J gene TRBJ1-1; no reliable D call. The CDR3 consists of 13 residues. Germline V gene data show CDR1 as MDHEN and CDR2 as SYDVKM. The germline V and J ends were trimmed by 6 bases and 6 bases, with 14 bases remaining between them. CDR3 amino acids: CASRFPGISEAFF. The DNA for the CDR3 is TGTGCCAGCAGGTTCCCCGGGATATCTGAAGCTTTCTTT.

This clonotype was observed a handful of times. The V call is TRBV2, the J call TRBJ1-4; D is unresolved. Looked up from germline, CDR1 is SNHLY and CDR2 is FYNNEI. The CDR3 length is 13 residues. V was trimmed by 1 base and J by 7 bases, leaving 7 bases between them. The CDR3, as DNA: TGTGCCAGCAGTGAAGAAAGGGTTGAAAAACTGTTTTTT. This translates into CASSEERVEKLFF.

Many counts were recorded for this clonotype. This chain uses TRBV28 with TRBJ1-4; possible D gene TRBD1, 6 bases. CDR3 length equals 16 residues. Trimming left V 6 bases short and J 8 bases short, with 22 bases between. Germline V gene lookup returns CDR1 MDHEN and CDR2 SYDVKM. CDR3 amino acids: CASSSFSGAQFEKLFF. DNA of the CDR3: TGTGCCAGCAGCTCATTCTCAGGGGCGCAGTTCGAAAAACTGTTTTTT.

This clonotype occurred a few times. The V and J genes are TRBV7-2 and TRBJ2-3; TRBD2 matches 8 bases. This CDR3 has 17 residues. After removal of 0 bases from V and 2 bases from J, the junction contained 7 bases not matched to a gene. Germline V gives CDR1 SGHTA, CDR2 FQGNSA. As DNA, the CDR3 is TGTGCCAGCAGCTTAGCCCCCCAGCGGGGGATCACAGATACGCAGTATTTT. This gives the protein CASSLAPQRGITDTQYF.

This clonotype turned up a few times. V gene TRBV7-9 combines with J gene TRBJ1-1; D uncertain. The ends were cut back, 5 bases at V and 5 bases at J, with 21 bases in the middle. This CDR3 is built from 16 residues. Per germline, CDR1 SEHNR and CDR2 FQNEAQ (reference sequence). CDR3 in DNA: TGTGCCAGCAGCGATAAACGCCCACGCGGGGAAACTGAAGCTTTCTTT. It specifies CASSDKRPRGETEAFF.

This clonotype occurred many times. CDR3 in amino acids: CATSALAGGETQYF. CDR3 nucleotides: TGTGCCACCAGTGCCCTAGCGGGAGGAGAGACCCAGTACTTC. This chain joins TRBV24-1 and TRBJ2-5; 11 bases match TRBD2. Per germline, CDR1 KGHDR and CDR2 SFDVKD. CDR3 size: 14 residues. Losses at the gene ends were 5 bases for V and 4 bases for J; bases not matched to a gene: 2.

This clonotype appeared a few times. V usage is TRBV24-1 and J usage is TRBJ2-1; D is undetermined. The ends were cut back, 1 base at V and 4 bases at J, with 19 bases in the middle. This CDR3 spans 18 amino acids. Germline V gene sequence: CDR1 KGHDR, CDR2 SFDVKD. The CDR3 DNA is TGTGCCACCAGTGATTTTAGTAAGTTAGAGGAACCTTACAATGAGCAGTTCTTC. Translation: CATSDFSKLEEPYNEQFF.

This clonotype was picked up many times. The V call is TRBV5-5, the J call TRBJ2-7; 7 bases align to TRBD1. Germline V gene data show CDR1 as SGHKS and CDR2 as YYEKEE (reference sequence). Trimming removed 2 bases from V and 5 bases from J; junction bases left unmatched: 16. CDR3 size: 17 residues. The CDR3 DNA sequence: TGTGCCAGCAGCTTCGACTGGGACAGAGGGTTTAAGAACGAGCAGTACTTC. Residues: CASSFDWDRGFKNEQYF.

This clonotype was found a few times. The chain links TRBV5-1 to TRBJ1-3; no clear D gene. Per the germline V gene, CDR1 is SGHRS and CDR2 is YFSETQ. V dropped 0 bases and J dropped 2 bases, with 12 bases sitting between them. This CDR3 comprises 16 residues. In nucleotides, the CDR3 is TGCGCCAGCAGCTTGGATAGGGCCGAAACTGGAAACACCATATATTTT. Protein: CASSLDRAETGNTIYF.

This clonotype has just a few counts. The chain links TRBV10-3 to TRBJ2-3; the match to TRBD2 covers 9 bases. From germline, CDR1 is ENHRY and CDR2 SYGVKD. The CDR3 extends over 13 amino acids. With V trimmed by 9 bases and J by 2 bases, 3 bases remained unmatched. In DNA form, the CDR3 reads TGTGCCATGAGCGGGGGGCCCACAGATACGCAGTATTTT. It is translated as CAMSGGPTDTQYF.

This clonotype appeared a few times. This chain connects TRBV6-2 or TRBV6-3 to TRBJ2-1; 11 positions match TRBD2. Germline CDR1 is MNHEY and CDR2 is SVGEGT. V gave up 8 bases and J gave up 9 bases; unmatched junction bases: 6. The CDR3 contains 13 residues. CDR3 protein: CASVYSGGGEQFF. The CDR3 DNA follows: TGTGCCAGCGTCTATAGCGGGGGGGGTGAGCAGTTCTTC.

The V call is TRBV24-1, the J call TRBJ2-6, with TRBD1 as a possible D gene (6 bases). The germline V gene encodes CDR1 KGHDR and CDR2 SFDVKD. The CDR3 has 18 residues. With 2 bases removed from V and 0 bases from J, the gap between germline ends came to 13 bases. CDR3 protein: CATSDWRNRASGANVLTF. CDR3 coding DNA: TGTGCCACCAGTGATTGGAGGAACAGGGCCTCTGGGGCCAACGTCCTGACTTTC.

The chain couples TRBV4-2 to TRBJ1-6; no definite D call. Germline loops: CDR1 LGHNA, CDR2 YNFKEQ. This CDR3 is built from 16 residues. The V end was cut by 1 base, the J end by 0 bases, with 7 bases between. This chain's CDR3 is CASSQGRTSYNSPLHF. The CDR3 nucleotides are TGTGCCAGCAGCCAAGGCAGGACCTCCTATAATTCACCCCTCCACTTT.

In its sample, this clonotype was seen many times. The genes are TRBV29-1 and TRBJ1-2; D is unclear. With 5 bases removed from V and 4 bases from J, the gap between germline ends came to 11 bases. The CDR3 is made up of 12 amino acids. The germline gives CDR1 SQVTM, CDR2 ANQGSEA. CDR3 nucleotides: TGCAGCGTTACAAGTGAGGTCTATGGCTACACCTTC. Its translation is CSVTSEVYGYTF.

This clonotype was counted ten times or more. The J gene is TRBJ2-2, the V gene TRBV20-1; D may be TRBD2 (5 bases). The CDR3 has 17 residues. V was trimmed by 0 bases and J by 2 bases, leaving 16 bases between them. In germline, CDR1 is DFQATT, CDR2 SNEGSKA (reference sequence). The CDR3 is CSARDMLANFNTGELFF. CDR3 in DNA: TGCAGTGCTAGAGATATGCTAGCAAATTTCAACACCGGGGAGCTGTTTTTT.